These 19 T cell receptor beta chains were all obtained from the same sample, sequenced in a study of T cell responses to AZD1222 COVID-19 vaccine. Profiling relied on immunoSEQ multiplex PCR, and the TCRdb table lists in-frame clones only, not all of them. The table shows about 100,000 clones, with roughly nine tenths occurring only once. Specimen: peripheral blood, collected 28 days after the second AZD1222 dose. Receptors were obtained from an adult who received the AZD1222 COVID-19 vaccine.

The chain combines TRBV11-2 with TRBJ2-6; D perhaps matches TRBD1 (7 bases). Germline CDR1 is SGHAT and CDR2 is FQNNGV. This CDR3 contains 18 residues. With 2 bases removed from V and 0 bases from J, the gap between germline ends came to 14 bases. The CDR3: CASSLRAGGSSGANVLTF. CDR3 coding DNA: TGTGCCAGCAGCTTACGGGCAGGGGGGAGCTCTGGGGCCAACGTCCTGACTTTC.

This rearrangement joins TRBV19 to TRBJ2-7; 8 bases are shared with TRBD1. This CDR3 has 16 residues. Trimming at V came to 5 bases and at J to 3 bases, leaving 12 bases not matched to a gene. Germline values: CDR1 LNHDA, CDR2 SQIVND (reference sequence). CDR3 DNA sequence: TGTGCCAGTAGTGGGGGACAGGCAGAAAAGATCTACGAGCAGTACTTC. Translated: CASSGGQAEKIYEQYF.

The chain couples TRBV21-1 to TRBJ1-2; the table's D gene call, TRBD1, was not cross checked with the DNA. TRBV21-1 is an annotated pseudogene. The CDR3 is made up of 16 amino acids. CDR3: CASRKTPGTGGLGYTF. Written as DNA, the CDR3 is TGTGCCAGCAGAAAAACCCCCGGGACAGGGGGGCTCGGCTACACCTTC.

This clone appeared once. The chain combines TRBV7-6 with TRBJ2-5; D not resolved. The ends were cut back, 4 bases at V and 7 bases at J, with 13 bases in the middle. The CDR3 has 13 amino acids. The germline V gene encodes CDR1 SGHVS and CDR2 FNYEAQ. CDR3 sequence reads: CASSSDQRGTQYF. CDR3 DNA: TGTGCCAGCAGCTCGGATCAGCGAGGGACCCAGTACTTC.

V is TRBV3-1 (or the pseudogene TRBV3-2) and J is TRBJ1-6; a weak D match, TRBD1 (5 bases). CDR3 size: 17 residues. Trimming removed 4 bases at V and 0 bases at J, with 13 bases between. Germline V CDR1 and CDR2: LGHDT, YNNKEL (reference sequence). CDR3 sequence reads: CASSPRDRSSYNSPLHF. In DNA form, the CDR3 reads TGTGCCAGCAGCCCCCGGGACCGAAGCTCCTATAATTCACCCCTCCACTTT.

A single count supports this clone. The gene calls are TRBV27 and TRBJ2-7, with 9 nucleotides matching TRBD1. The length of the CDR3 is 15 residues. Germline V gene lookup returns CDR1 MNHEY and CDR2 SMNVEV (reference sequence). The junction had 8 bases not matched to a gene; V was cut back by 1 base and J by 7 bases. CDR3 nucleotide sequence: TGTGCCAGCAGTTTATTACGCACAGGGGGCGCGGAGCAGTACTTC. It encodes CASSLLRTGGAEQYF.

The chain couples TRBV6-1 to TRBJ1-1; 7 bases line up with TRBD1. After removal of 2 bases from V and 6 bases from J, the junction contained 6 bases not matched to a gene. Germline-derived CDR1 and CDR2 are MNHNS and SASEGT. The CDR3 spans 14 residues. The DNA of the CDR3 is TGTGCCAGCAGTGAAATGTCGGGACAGTCTGAAGCTTTCTTT. Translation gives CASSEMSGQSEAFF.

The J gene is TRBJ1-1, the V gene TRBV10-1; tentative D call: TRBD1 (6 bases). The CDR3 is 16 residues long. The V and J ends lost 6 bases and 0 bases respectively, with 17 bases between them. Germline V gene lookup returns CDR1 WNHNN and CDR2 SYGVQD (reference sequence). The CDR3 region is CASRDPSTGMNTEAFF. Here the CDR3 DNA reads TGCGCCAGCAGGGACCCAAGTACAGGGATGAACACTGAAGCTTTCTTT.

The genes are TRBV5-4 and TRBJ2-7; 12 bases fit TRBD2. V shed 4 bases, J shed 3 bases, and the junction held 5 bases outside the gene matches. From germline, CDR1 is SGHNT and CDR2 YYREEE (reference sequence). This CDR3 is 15 amino acids long. CDR3 sequence (DNA): TGTGCCAGCAGCGCCGGACTAGCGGGAAACTACGAGCAGTACTTC. Translated, it gives CASSAGLAGNYEQYF.

The rearrangement uses TRBV5-1 and TRBJ1-6, with no clear D. Germline CDR1 is SGHRS and CDR2 is YFSETQ. The CDR3 length is 16 residues. V lost 0 bases and J lost 6, with 13 bases in between. The CDR3 is CASSLEAEKANSPLHF. The CDR3, as DNA: TGCGCCAGCAGCTTGGAGGCAGAGAAAGCTAATTCACCCCTCCACTTT.

This chain joins TRBV10-3 and TRBJ1-1; D might be TRBD1 (5 bases). The CDR3 loop spans 15 amino acids. Germline CDR1 reads ENHRY; CDR2 reads SYGVKD. V lost 0 bases, J lost 4 bases, and 12 bases lay in between. CDR3 residues: CAISESSGLVTEAFF. The CDR3 DNA follows: TGTGCCATCAGTGAGTCGTCAGGGCTAGTCACTGAAGCTTTCTTT.

The chain joins TRBV29-1 to TRBJ1-1; the D is unclear. The germline V gene has CDR1 SQVTM and CDR2 ANQGSEA. The CDR3 has 15 residues. V lost 4 bases, J lost 5 bases, and 20 bases lay in between. CDR3 loop: CSVGEYLGGLTEAFF. The CDR3 DNA reads TGCAGCGTTGGGGAATACTTAGGTGGTCTTACTGAAGCTTTCTTT.

The V gene is TRBV15, the J gene TRBJ2-5; TRBD1 aligns across 8 bases. This CDR3 is 14 amino acids long. Germline V gene lookup returns CDR1 LNHNV and CDR2 YYDKDF (reference sequence). The junction had 7 bases not matched to a gene; V was cut back by 4 bases and J by 6 bases. CDR3: CATSKARGQKTQYF. The CDR3 DNA follows: TGTGCCACCAGCAAGGCCAGGGGGCAAAAGACCCAGTACTTC.

V is TRBV11-2 and J is TRBJ1-2; D is unresolved. CDR1 and CDR2 (germline): SGHAT, FQNNGV. The CDR3 length is 16 residues. V was clipped by 1 base and J by 0 bases, with 12 bases between them. Here the CDR3 DNA reads TGTGCCAGCAGCTTAGGACCCACCGGCGCTAACTATGGCTACACCTTC. Translating it yields CASSLGPTGANYGYTF. Based on the CDR3 plus reference TRBV11-2 and TRBJ1-2, the full variable domain is EAGVAQSPRYKIIEKRQSVAFWCNPISGHATLYWYQQILGQGPKLLIQFQNNGVVDDSQLPKDRFSAERLKGVDSTLKIQPAKLEDSAVYLCASSLGPTGANYGYTFGSGTRLTVV.

The chain's CDR3 is CASSPPGLVGMNTEAFF. CDR3 sequence (DNA): TGTGCCAGCTCACCCCCCGGACTGGTAGGGATGAACACTGAAGCTTTCTTT. The chain has TRBV18 and TRBJ1-1, with unresolved D. Between the trimmed V and J ends, which lost 3 bases and 0 bases, there was a span of 17 bases. CDR1 and CDR2 from the germline V gene are KGHSH and LQKENI. The CDR3 has 17 residues.

This sequence joins TRBV5-1 and TRBJ2-3, with D hard to call. Per germline, CDR1 SGHRS and CDR2 YFSETQ. Trimming removed 3 bases from V and 1 base from J, with 12 bases in between. The CDR3 length is 15 residues. CDR3 residues: CASSSDMGGTDTQYF. CDR3 in DNA: TGCGCCAGCAGCTCCGACATGGGTGGCACAGATACGCAGTATTTT.

The V call is TRBV3-1 (or the pseudogene TRBV3-2), the J call TRBJ1-1, with D uncertain. V was clipped by 6 bases and J by 3 bases, with 5 bases between them. CDR1 is LGHDT and CDR2 is YNNKEL in the germline V gene (reference sequence). The CDR3 is made up of 11 amino acids. This CDR3 reads CASSTYTEAFF. Written as DNA, the CDR3 is TGTGCCAGCAGTACGTACACTGAAGCTTTCTTT.

V is TRBV24-1 and J is TRBJ1-5; no clear D. The CDR3 loop spans 14 amino acids. CDR1 and CDR2 from the germline V gene are KGHDR and SFDVKD. V gave up 0 bases and J gave up 4 bases, with 6 bases separating them. CDR3 bases: TGTGCCACCAGTGATTTGGAGGAAAATCAGCCCCAGCATTTT. It codes for CATSDLEENQPQHF.

The chain is built from TRBV7-2 and TRBJ2-3; 8 bases match TRBD2. Germline CDR1 and CDR2: SGHTA and FQGNSA. This CDR3 has 19 amino acids. J gave up 5 bases and V 7 bases, and 23 bases lay outside the gene matches. CDR3 sequence reads: CASTRWIPTSAGREDTQYF. The CDR3 nucleotides read TGTGCCAGCACCCGGTGGATCCCGACTAGCGCTGGCCGGGAAGATACGCAGTATTTT.